A selection of T cell receptor beta chains follows, all from one sample in a study of monozygotic twins with inflammatory bowel disease. After re-calling the 5' RACE reads, TCRdb lists one entry per CDR3 protein, DNA absent. The table lists approximately 160,000 distinct CDR3 sequences. The sequenced sample was blood. The receptor source for this set is a human donor with ulcerative colitis or Crohn's disease, or a healthy co-twin of an affected twin (not recorded which). CDR3s include the opening cysteine and the closing phenylalanine or tryptophan.

TRBV6-5	TRBJ2-7	CASSSPTRGSYEQYF
TRBV29-1	TRBJ2-7	CSGTMGQAPYEQYF
TRBV28	TRBJ1-2	CASSFVAAPGYGYTF
TRBV3-1	TRBJ2-5	CASSLLPEETQYF
TRBV20-1	TRBJ1-6	CSALRLFGYNSPLHF
TRBV5-1	TRBJ2-2	CASSLSQNTGGLFF
TRBV15	TRBJ2-7	CATSRDARLSEQYF
TRBV7-2	TRBJ1-1	CASSYRTVPGSTEAFF
TRBV20-1	TRBJ2-3	CSAPWGQGVDTQYF
TRBV5-1	TRBJ2-2	CASSLKQGGIGELFF
TRBV6-1	TRBJ2-5	CASRLTSGRRQETQYF
TRBV9	TRBJ2-5	CASSVADLTGSETQYF
TRBV7-6	TRBJ2-1	CASSLEREINEQFF
TRBV20-1	TRBJ1-6	CSARPWDRVNSPLHF
TRBV10-3	TRBJ2-3	CAFRSGEVTDTQYF
TRBV20-1	TRBJ1-2	CSASLGAEGYTF
TRBV2	TRBJ2-7	CASSDVGFNEQYF
TRBV7-8	TRBJ1-1	CASSLQGAQAFF
TRBV5-4	TRBJ1-2	CASSLGGAQGYTF
TRBV30	TRBJ1-2	CACSGGSYGYTF
TRBV5-4	TRBJ1-1	CASSFGQGGVEAFF
TRBV7-9	TRBJ2-5	CASSWETGGQQETQYF
TRBV27	TRBJ1-5	CASSFGQGAEQPQHF
TRBV7-9	TRBJ1-1	CASSLNPGMGTEAFF
TRBV20-1	TRBJ2-3	CSARPLQGPTDTQYF
TRBV7-2	TRBJ2-1	CASIFQRTSGSEQFF
TRBV6-1	TRBJ1-5	CASSEWVVSNQPQHF
TRBV4-1	TRBJ2-6	CASSQLGSGANVLTF
TRBV7-6	TRBJ2-6	CASSFRDRGFGANVLTF
TRBV29-1	TRBJ2-1	CSLGASVGNEQFF
TRBV6-2/TRBV6-3	TRBJ2-3	CASSSVDRRYTQYF
TRBV5-1	TRBJ2-1	CASSRTSGRLGNEQFF
TRBV5-4	TRBJ2-5	CASSLGQGRETQYF
TRBV5-1	TRBJ2-2	CASSLWQNTGELFF
TRBV2	TRBJ2-1	CATSPREAGEQFF
TRBV24-1	TRBJ1-2	CATSDWTGCPYGYTF
TRBV7-9	TRBJ1-5	CATTTTGDRDNQPQHF
TRBV28	TRBJ2-1	CASSFGSPAGSSYNEQFF
TRBV20-1	TRBJ2-7	CSAREPGTARSYEQYF
TRBV7-2	TRBJ1-1	CASSLNGGTANTEAFF
TRBV12-3/TRBV12-4	TRBJ2-3	CASTPGGAADTQYF
TRBV5-1	TRBJ2-3	CASSLAHQRSTDTQYF
TRBV7-2	TRBJ2-1	CASSWTSGASNEQFF
TRBV4-1	TRBJ1-3	CASSQGLIRNTIYF
TRBV24-1	TRBJ1-1	CATSDWTGDTEAFF
TRBV12-3/TRBV12-4	TRBJ2-7	CASSLGLPSYEQYF
TRBV12-3/TRBV12-4	TRBJ2-5	CASSFFGLAGETQYF